These T cell receptor beta chains were read from a single sample in a study of graft-versus-host responses after intestinal transplantation. No cognate antigen is known for these TCRs. The table came from immunoSEQ multiplex PCR; TCRdb's copy has only in-frame clones and leaves some out. The profile covers roughly 90,000 clones, with around 89% appearing a single time and approximately 0.3% taken by the ten largest. The material sequenced was unstimulated CD4+ T cells sorted from spleen or lymph node cells, taken before transplant. These receptors all come from a human donor who was the organ donor for an intestinal transplant. CDR3s include the opening cysteine and the closing phenylalanine or tryptophan. The order of the fields is clone size, J gene, D gene, V gene, CDR3 protein, CDR3 DNA. The D gene is left open where the match is weak. Clone size is stated in some rows and not others, as once, few, many or a class when expanded.

>few|TRBJ2-7|TRBD2|TRBV4-3
CASSPRPAGEANEQYF
TGCGCCAGCAGCCCCCGCCCGGCGGGAGAGGCCAACGAGCAGTACTTC
>.|TRBJ2-3|.|TRBV18
CASSPRQPSTDTQYF
TGTGCCAGCTCACCTCGACAGCCTAGCACAGATACGCAGTATTTT
>.|TRBJ2-5|TRBD2|TRBV5-1
CASSGGTSGRGLQETQYF
TGCGCCAGCAGCGGCGGGACTAGCGGGAGGGGGTTGCAAGAGACCCAGTACTTC
>.|TRBJ2-7|.|TRBV6-1
CASILRVSVGEQYF
TGTGCCAGCATCCTCAGGGTGAGCGTTGGCGAGCAGTACTTC
>once|TRBJ2-1|TRBD2|TRBV11-3
CASSPGGVHNEQFF
TGTGCCAGCTCCCCGGGGGGAGTTCACAATGAGCAGTTCTTC
>.|TRBJ2-2|.|TRBV6-4
CASSDREHGELFF
TGTGCCAGCAGTGACCGGGAGCACGGGGAGCTGTTTTTT
>.|TRBJ2-1|TRBD2|TRBV6-1
CASSEGLAGSYNEQFF
TGTGCCAGCAGTGAAGGCCTAGCGGGTTCCTACAATGAGCAGTTCTTC
>.|TRBJ2-7|TRBD2|TRBV6-6
CASTLGTSGGYEQYF
TGTGCCAGCACCCTGGGGACTAGCGGGGGGTACGAGCAGTACTTC
>.|TRBJ2-1|.|TRBV7-9
CASSFRTVNEQFF
TGTGCCAGCAGCTTTCGCACGGTCAATGAGCAGTTCTTC
>.|TRBJ2-7|.|TRBV9
CASSVGYSLYEQYF
TGTGCCAGCAGCGTAGGTTATAGTTTGTACGAGCAGTACTTC
>.|TRBJ1-1|.|TRBV7-8
CASSARRATEAFF
TGTGCCAGCAGCGCCCGCAGGGCCACTGAAGCTTTCTTT
>.|TRBJ1-2|.|TRBV6-1
CASWWGGLGYTF
TGTGCCAGTTGGTGGGGGGGCCTTGGCTACACCTTC
>.|TRBJ2-5|.|TRBV18
CASSPPTVVETQYF
TGTGCCAGCTCACCACCGACAGTAGTCGAGACCCAGTACTTC
>.|TRBJ1-6|.|TRBV5-1
CASSLTGREYNSPLHF
TGCGCCAGCAGCTTGACAGGGAGGGAATATAATTCACCCCTCCACTTT
>.|TRBJ2-7|.|TRBV28
CASSSQGTVPYEQYF
TGTGCCAGCAGTTCCCAGGGAACTGTACCCTACGAGCAGTACTTC
>.|TRBJ2-7|TRBD2|TRBV5-1
CASTPLISGRSAEQYF
TGTGCCAGCACCCCCCTGATTAGCGGGAGGTCCGCCGAGCAGTACTTC
>.|TRBJ1-4|.|TRBV7-9
CASSLSRGATNEKLFF
TGTGCCAGCAGCCTTTCGCGCGGGGCCACTAATGAAAAACTGTTTTTT
>.|TRBJ1-1|.|TRBV7-6
CASSSRDTENEAFF
TGTGCCAGCAGCTCCCGGGACACGGAAAATGAAGCTTTCTTT
>.|TRBJ2-7|TRBD2|TRBV7-3
CASSLQLAGYYEQYF
TGTGCCAGCAGCCTCCAGCTAGCGGGATACTACGAGCAGTACTTC
>once|TRBJ2-3|.|TRBV5-1
CASSLDGDTQYF
TGCGCCAGCAGCTTGGACGGGGATACGCAGTATTTT
>.|TRBJ2-2|TRBD1|TRBV28
CASSPQTGGTGELFF
TGTGCCAGCAGTCCCCAGACAGGGGGCACCGGAGAGCTGTTTTTT
>.|TRBJ2-3|TRBD1|TRBV7-2
CASSFLGGTGSTDTQYF
TGTGCCAGCAGCTTCCTCGGTGGGACAGGGAGCACAGATACGCAGTATTTT
>.|TRBJ2-7|TRBD2|TRBV6-5
CASSPKRGVSYEQYF
TGTGCCAGCAGCCCCAAGCGGGGGGTTTCCTACGAGCAGTACTTC
>.|TRBJ1-1|.|TRBV7-9
CASSLGLARNTEAFF
TGTGCCAGCAGCTTAGGGTTAGCGAGGAACACTGAAGCTTTCTTT
>.|TRBJ1-3|.|TRBV7-9
CAQTESGSGNTIYF
TGTGCCCAAACCGAGAGCGGCTCTGGAAACACCATATATTTT
>.|TRBJ1-1|TRBD1|TRBV11-2
CASSLNQGQGSTEAFF
TGTGCCAGCAGCTTAAACCAGGGACAGGGGAGTACTGAAGCTTTCTTT
>.|TRBJ1-1|.|TRBV28
CASRTGEYLNTEAFF
TGTGCCAGCAGAACCGGGGAATATTTAAACACTGAAGCTTTCTTT
>.|TRBJ1-1|.|TRBV28
CASSLPSPEAFF
TGTGCCAGCAGCCTCCCTTCCCCTGAAGCTTTCTTT
>.|TRBJ2-7|.|TRBV7-2
CASSLDPAAQYEQYF
TGTGCCAGCAGCTTAGATCCAGCGGCGCAATACGAGCAGTACTTC
>.|TRBJ2-7|.|TRBV7-9
CASSLGTQGREQYF
TGTGCCAGCAGCTTAGGGACTCAGGGGCGCGAGCAGTACTTC
>.|TRBJ2-1|TRBD2|TRBV28
CASSRLAGGFHEQFF
TGTGCCAGCAGTCGACTAGCGGGAGGGTTCCATGAGCAGTTCTTC
>.|TRBJ2-2|TRBD1|TRBV11-2
CASTWTGVRAGELFF
TGTGCCAGCACCTGGACAGGGGTGAGAGCCGGGGAGCTGTTTTTT
>.|TRBJ2-3|.|TRBV6-5
CASNSFPGGADTQYF
TGTGCCAGCAACTCATTCCCCGGGGGAGCAGATACGCAGTATTTT
>.|TRBJ1-1|.|TRBV28
CASRKQLGPRMAFF
TGTGCCAGCAGAAAACAACTAGGCCCCAGAATGGCTTTCTTT
>few|TRBJ2-7|.|TRBV5-6
CASSLHSTSYEQYF
TGTGCCAGCAGCTTACACAGCACCTCCTACGAGCAGTACTTC